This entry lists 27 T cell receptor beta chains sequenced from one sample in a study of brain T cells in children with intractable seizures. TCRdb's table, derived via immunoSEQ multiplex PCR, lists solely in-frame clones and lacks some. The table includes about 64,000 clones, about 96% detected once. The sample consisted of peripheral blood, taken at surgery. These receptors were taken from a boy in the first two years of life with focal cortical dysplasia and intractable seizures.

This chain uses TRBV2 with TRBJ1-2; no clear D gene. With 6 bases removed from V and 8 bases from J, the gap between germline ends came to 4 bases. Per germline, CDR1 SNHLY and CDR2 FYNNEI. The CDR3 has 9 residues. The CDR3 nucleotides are TGTGCCAGCAGGGGCGGCTACACCTTC. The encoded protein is CASRGGYTF.

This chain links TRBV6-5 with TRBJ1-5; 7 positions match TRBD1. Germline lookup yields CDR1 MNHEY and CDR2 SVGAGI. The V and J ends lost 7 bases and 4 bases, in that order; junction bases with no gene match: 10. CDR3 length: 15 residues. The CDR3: CASIPGQWGNQPQHF. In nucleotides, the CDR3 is TGTGCCAGCATTCCGGGACAGTGGGGAAATCAGCCCCAGCATTTT.

CDR3 bases: TGTGCCAGCAGTGGGGCAGGGCGGAATAACTATGGCTACACCTTC. Protein product: CASSGAGRNNYGYTF. This sequence joins TRBV2 and TRBJ1-2; D possibly corresponds to TRBD1 (5 bases). Looked up from germline, CDR1 is SNHLY and CDR2 is FYNNEI. The ends were cut back, 4 bases at V and 1 base at J, with 13 bases in the middle. The CDR3 contains 15 residues. The complete variable domain, with remaining parts taken from reference TRBV2 and TRBJ1-2, reads EPEVTQTPSHQVTQMGQEVILRCVPISNHLYFYWYRQILGQKVEFLVSFYNNEISEKSEIFDDQFSVERPDGSNFTLKIRSTKLEDSAMYFCASSGAGRNNYGYTFGSGTRLTVV.

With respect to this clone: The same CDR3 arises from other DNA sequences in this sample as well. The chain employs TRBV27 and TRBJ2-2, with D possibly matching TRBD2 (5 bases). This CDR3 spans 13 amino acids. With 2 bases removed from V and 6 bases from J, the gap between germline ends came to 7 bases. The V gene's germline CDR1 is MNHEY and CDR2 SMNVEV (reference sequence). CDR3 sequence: CASSLEGAGELFF. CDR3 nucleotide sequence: TGTGCCAGCAGTTTAGAGGGAGCCGGGGAGCTGTTTTTT.

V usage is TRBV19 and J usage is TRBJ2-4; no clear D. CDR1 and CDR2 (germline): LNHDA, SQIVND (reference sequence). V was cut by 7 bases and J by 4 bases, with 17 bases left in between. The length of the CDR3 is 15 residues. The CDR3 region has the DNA TGTGCCAGTACCTCCCATCGCCTGGGGAAAAACATTCAGTACTTC. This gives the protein CASTSHRLGKNIQYF.

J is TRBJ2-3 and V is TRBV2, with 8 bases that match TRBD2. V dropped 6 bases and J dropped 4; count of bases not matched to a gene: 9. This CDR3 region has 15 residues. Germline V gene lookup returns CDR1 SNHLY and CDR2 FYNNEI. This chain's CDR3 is CASRNQREYPDTQYF. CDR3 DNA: TGTGCCAGCAGGAACCAGCGGGAGTACCCAGATACGCAGTATTTT. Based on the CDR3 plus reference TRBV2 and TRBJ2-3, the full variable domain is EPEVTQTPSHQVTQMGQEVILRCVPISNHLYFYWYRQILGQKVEFLVSFYNNEISEKSEIFDDQFSVERPDGSNFTLKIRSTKLEDSAMYFCASRNQREYPDTQYFGPGTRLTVL.

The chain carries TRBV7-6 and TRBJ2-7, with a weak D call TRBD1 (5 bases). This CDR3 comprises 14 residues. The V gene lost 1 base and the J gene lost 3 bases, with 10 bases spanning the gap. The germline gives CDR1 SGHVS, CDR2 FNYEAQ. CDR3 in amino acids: CASSLDGQGYEQYF. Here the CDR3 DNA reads TGTGCCAGCAGCTTAGATGGGCAGGGCTACGAGCAGTACTTC.

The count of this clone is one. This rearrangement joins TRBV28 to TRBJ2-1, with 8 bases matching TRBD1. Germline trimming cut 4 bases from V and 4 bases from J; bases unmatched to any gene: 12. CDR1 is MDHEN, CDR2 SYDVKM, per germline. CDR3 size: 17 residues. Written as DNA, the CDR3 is TGTGCCAGCAGTTCCACCCGCGGGACAGGAGCTTACAATGAGCAGTTCTTC. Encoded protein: CASSSTRGTGAYNEQFF.

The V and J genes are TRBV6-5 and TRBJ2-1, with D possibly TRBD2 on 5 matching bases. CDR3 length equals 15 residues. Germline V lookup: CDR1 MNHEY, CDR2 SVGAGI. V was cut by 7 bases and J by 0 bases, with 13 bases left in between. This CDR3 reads CASTQTGSSYNEQFF. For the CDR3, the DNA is TGTGCCAGCACTCAAACTGGGAGCTCCTACAATGAGCAGTTCTTC.

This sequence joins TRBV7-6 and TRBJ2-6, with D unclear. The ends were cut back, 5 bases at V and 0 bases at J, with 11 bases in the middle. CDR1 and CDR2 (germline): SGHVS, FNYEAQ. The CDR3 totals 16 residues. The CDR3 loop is CASSNRWGSGANVLTF. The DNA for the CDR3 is TGTGCCAGCAGCAATCGTTGGGGCTCTGGGGCCAACGTCCTGACTTTC.

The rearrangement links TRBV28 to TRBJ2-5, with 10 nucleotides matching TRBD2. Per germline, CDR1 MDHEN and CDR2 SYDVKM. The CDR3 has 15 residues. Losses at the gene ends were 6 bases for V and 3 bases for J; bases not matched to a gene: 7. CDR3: CASSDPGLAKETQYF. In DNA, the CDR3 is TGTGCCAGCAGCGACCCGGGACTAGCGAAAGAGACCCAGTACTTC.

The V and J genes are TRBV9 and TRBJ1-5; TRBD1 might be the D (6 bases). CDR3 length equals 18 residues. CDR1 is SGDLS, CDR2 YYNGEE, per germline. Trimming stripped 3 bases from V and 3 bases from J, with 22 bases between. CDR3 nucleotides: TGTGCCAGCAGCGCGGGGTTGGGTGGGGCAGGGGACAATCAGCCCCAGCATTTT. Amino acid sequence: CASSAGLGGAGDNQPQHF.

The CDR3 sequence is CASSPRQTATNEKLFF. In DNA form, the CDR3 reads TGTGCCAGCAGCCCACGACAGACTGCAACTAATGAAAAACTGTTTTTT. This rearrangement joins TRBV7-2 to TRBJ1-4, with D possibly being TRBD1 (5 bases). Germline-derived CDR1 and CDR2 are SGHTA and FQGNSA. V lost 5 bases, J lost 0 bases, and 13 bases lay in between. The CDR3 loop spans 16 amino acids.

For the CDR3, the DNA is TGTGCCAGCAGCTTCGGGCGGCCATACAAAGATACGCAGTATTTT. It codes for CASSFGRPYKDTQYF. V is TRBV7-9 and J is TRBJ2-3; D is unclear. Germline V CDR1 and CDR2: SEHNR, FQNEAQ (reference sequence). The V end lost 3 bases, the J end lost 5 bases, and 15 bases lay between the germline ends. This CDR3 is 15 amino acids long.

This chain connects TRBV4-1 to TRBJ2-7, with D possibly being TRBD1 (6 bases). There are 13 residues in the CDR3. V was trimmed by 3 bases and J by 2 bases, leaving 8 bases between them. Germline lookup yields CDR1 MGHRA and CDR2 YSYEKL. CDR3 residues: CASSHRGTYEQYF. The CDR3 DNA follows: TGCGCCAGCAGCCACAGGGGCACCTACGAGCAGTACTTC.

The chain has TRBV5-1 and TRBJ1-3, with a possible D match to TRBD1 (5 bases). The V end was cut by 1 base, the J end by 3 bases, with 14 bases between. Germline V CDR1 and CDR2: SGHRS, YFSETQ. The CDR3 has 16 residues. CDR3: CASSLFLGEVGNTIYF. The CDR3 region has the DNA TGCGCCAGCAGCTTGTTTTTGGGGGAAGTTGGAAACACCATATATTTT.

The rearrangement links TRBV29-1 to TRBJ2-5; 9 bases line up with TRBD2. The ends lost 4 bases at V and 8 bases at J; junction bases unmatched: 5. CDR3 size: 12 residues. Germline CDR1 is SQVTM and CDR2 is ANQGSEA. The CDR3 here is CSVALAGQTQYF. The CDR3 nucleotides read TGCAGCGTTGCACTAGCGGGCCAAACCCAGTACTTC.

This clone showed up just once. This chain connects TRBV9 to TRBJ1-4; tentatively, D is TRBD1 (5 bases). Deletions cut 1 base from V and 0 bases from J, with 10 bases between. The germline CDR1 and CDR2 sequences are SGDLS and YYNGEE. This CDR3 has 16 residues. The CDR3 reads CASSVSGLPTNEKLFF. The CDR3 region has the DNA TGTGCCAGCAGCGTATCGGGACTGCCAACTAATGAAAAACTGTTTTTT. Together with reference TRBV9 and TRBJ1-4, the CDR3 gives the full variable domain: DSGVTQTPKHLITATGQRVTLRCSPRSGDLSVYWYQQSLDQGLQFLIQYYNGEERAKGNILERFSAQQFPDLHSELNLSSLELGDSALYFCASSVSGLPTNEKLFFGSGTQLSVL.

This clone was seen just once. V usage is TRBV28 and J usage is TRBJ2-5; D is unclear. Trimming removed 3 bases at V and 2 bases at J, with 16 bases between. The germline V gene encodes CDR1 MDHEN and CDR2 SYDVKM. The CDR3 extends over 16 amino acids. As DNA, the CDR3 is TGTGCCAGCAGTTTTCTACACAATATGGTTCAAGAGACCCAGTACTTC. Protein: CASSFLHNMVQETQYF.

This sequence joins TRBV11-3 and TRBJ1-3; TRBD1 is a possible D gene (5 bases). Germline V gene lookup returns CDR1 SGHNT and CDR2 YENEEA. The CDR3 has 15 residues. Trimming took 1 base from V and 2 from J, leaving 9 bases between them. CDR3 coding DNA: TGTGCCAGCAGCTTAGGCGGGACCACTGGAAACACCATATATTTT. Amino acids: CASSLGGTTGNTIYF.

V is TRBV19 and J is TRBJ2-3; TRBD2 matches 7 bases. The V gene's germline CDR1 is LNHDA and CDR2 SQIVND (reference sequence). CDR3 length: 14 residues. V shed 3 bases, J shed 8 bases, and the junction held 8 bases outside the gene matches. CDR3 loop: CASSISAGRGTQYF. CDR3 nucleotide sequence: TGTGCCAGTAGTATCTCAGCGGGGCGAGGTACGCAGTATTTT.

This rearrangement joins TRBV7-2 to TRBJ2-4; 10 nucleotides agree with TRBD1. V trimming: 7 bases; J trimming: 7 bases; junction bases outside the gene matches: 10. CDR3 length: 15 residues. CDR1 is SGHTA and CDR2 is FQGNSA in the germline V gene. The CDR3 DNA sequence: TGTGCCAGCACCCACGCCGGACAGGGGGGCAACATTCAGTACTTC. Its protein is CASTHAGQGGNIQYF.

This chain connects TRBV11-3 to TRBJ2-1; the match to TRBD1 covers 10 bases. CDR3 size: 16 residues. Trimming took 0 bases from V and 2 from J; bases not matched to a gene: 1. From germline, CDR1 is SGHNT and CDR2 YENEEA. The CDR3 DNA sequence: TGTGCCAGCAGCTTAGACGGACAGGGGGCCTACAATGAGCAGTTCTTC. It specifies CASSLDGQGAYNEQFF.

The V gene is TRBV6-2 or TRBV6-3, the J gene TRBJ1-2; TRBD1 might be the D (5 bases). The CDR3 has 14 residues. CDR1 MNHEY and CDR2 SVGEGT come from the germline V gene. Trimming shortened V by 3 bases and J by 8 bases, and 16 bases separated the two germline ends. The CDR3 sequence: CASSYSGLSQGYTF. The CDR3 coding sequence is TGTGCCAGCAGTTATTCGGGACTGAGTCAGGGCTACACCTTC.

The CDR3 region has the DNA TGCGCCAGCAGCCCCCGGACAGGGACCCAAGAGACCCAGTACTTC. Its protein product is CASSPRTGTQETQYF. The chain is built from TRBV5-1 and TRBJ2-5; TRBD1 matches at 8 bases. This CDR3 has 15 amino acids. Germline loops: CDR1 SGHRS, CDR2 YFSETQ. The V and J ends lost 4 bases and 1 base, in that order; junction bases with no gene match: 6.

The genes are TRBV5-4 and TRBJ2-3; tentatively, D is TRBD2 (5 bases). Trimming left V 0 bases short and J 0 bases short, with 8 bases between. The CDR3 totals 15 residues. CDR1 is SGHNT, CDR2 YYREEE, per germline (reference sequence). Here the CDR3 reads CASSLGGPSTDTQYF. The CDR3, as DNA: TGTGCCAGCAGCTTGGGCGGGCCCAGCACAGATACGCAGTATTTT.

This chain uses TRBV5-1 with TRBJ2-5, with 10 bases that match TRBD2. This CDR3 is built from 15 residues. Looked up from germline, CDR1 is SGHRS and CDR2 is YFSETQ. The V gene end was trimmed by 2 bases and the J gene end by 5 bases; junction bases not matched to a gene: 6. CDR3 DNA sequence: TGCGCCAGCAGCTTAAGCGGGAGGGGGATGGAGACCCAGTACTTC. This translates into CASSLSGRGMETQYF.